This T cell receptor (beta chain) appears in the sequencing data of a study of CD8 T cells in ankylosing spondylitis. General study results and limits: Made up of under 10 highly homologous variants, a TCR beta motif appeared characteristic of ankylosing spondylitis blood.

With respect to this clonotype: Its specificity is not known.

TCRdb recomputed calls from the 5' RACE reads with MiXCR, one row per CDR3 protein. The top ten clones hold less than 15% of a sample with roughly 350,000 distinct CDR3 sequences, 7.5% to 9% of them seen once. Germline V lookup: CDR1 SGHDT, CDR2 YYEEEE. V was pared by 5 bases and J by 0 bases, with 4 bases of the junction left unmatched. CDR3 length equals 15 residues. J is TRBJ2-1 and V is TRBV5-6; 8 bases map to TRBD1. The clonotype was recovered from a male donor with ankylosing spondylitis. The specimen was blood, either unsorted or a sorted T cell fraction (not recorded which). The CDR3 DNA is TGTGCCAGCAGGTACAGGGGGGTCTCCTACAATGAGCAGTTCTTC. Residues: CASRYRGVSYNEQFF. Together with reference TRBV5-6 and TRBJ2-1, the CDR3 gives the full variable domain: DAGVTQSPTHLIKTRGQQVTLRCSPKSGHDTVSWYQQALGQGPQFIFQYYEEEERQRGNFPDRFSGHQFPNYSSELNVNALLLGDSALYLCASRYRGVSYNEQFFGPGTRLTVL.